This T cell receptor (beta chain) comes out of a study of CD8 T cells in Susac syndrome. Random hexamers served to reverse transcribe roughly 0.5 to 1 ug RNA. TCRdb analysed the immunoSEQ multiplex PCR reads with MiXCR anew, one entry per CDR3 protein. The sample contains about 190,000 distinct CDR3 sequences, 90% to 97% of which appear only once. Germline V CDR1 and CDR2: SGHRS, YFSETQ. The CDR3 has 15 residues. V trimming: 4 bases; J trimming: 2 bases; junction bases outside the gene matches: 6. Sequenced input: CD4+ T cells from PBMCs. This TCR derives from a human donor with Susac syndrome. The chain couples TRBV5-1 to TRBJ2-7; 10 positions match TRBD2. In DNA form, the CDR3 reads TGCGCCAGCAGCACCCTTAGCGGGGGGACCTACGAGCAGTACTTC. Protein product: CASSTLSGGTYEQYF.